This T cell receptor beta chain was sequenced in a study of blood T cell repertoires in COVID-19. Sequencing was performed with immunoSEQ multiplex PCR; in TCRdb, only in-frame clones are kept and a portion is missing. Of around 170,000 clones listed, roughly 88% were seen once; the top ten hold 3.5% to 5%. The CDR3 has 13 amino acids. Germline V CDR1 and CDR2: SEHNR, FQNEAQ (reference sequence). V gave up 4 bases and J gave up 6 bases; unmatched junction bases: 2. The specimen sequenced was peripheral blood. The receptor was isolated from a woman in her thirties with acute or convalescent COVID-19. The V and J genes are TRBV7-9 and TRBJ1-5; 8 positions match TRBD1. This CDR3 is CASSSTGGQPQHF. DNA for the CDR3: TGTGCCAGCAGCTCCACAGGGGGTCAGCCCCAGCATTTT. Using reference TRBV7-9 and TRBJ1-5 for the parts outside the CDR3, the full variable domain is DTGVSQNPRHKITKRGQNVTFRCDPISEHNRLYWYRQTLGQGPEFLTYFQNEAQLEKSRLLSDRFSAERPKGSFSTLEIQRTEQGDSAMYLCASSSTGGQPQHFGDGTRLSIL.